Listed here are 18 T cell receptor beta chains from one sample, sequenced in a study of CD4 T cells in relation to SARS-CoV-2 and coronaviruses. The protocol was immunoSEQ multiplex PCR, while the TCRdb copy is restricted to in-frame clones and leaves out a portion. There are 15,000 or so clones in the sample; approximately 81% occur only once, and 11% lies in the top ten. Unexposed donor CD4+ T cells date from about 2011-2018, before the COVID-19 pandemic. Isolation of CD4+ T cells took place after about 10 days in culture. These receptors have no identified antigens. Sequences were obtained from CD4+ T cells from PBMCs, cultured in vitro. All receptors derive from a human donor in good health.

This chain links TRBV19 with TRBJ2-6, with 7 bases aligning to TRBD2. V lost 8 bases and J lost 2; bases outside the gene matches: 3. The CDR3 length is 14 residues. Germline CDR1 LNHDA, CDR2 SQIVND (reference sequence). This CDR3 is CASGGEAGANVLTF. The CDR3 coding sequence is TGTGCCAGTGGGGGGGAAGCTGGGGCCAACGTCCTGACTTTC. The complete variable domain, with remaining parts taken from reference TRBV19 and TRBJ2-6, reads DGGITQSPKYLFRKEGQNVTLSCEQNLNHDAMYWYRQDPGQGLRLIYYSQIVNDFQKGDIAEGYSVSREKKESFPLTVTSAQKNPTAFYLCASGGEAGANVLTFGAGSRLTVL.

The chain couples TRBV6-5 to TRBJ2-7; 11 nucleotides match TRBD1. The CDR3 is made up of 15 amino acids. Germline V lookup: CDR1 MNHEY, CDR2 SVGAGI. The V segment lost 6 bases and the J segment 2 bases; nucleotides outside the gene matches: 6. CDR3 in amino acids: CASSHQGQGAYEQYF. In DNA, the CDR3 is TGTGCCAGCAGCCATCAGGGACAGGGGGCCTACGAGCAGTACTTC.

V usage is TRBV9 and J usage is TRBJ1-2; D is unresolved. The germline CDR1 and CDR2 sequences are SGDLS and YYNGEE. This CDR3 spans 14 amino acids. V was clipped by 2 bases and J by 4 bases, with 12 bases between them. Here the CDR3 DNA reads TGTGCCAGCAGCGTTACAGCGTTTATCTATGGCTACACCTTC. Protein: CASSVTAFIYGYTF.

The chain has TRBV3-1 (or the pseudogene TRBV3-2) and TRBJ2-1, with 7 bases lining up with TRBD2. The CDR3 runs to 17 residues. Germline loops: CDR1 LGHDT, CDR2 YNNKEL (reference sequence). After removal of 1 base from V and 1 base from J, the junction contained 7 bases not matched to a gene. This chain's CDR3 is CASSQGAGDGSYNEQFF. The CDR3 DNA is TGTGCCAGCAGCCAAGGGGCGGGGGACGGTTCCTACAATGAGCAGTTCTTC.

This clone appeared once. The chain carries TRBV5-5 and TRBJ2-3; 14 bases are shared with TRBD2. Germline CDR1 SGHKS, CDR2 YYEKEE (reference sequence). The CDR3 is 17 amino acids. V shed 2 bases and J 6 bases; nucleotides not matched to a gene: 8. The CDR3 loop reads CASSFGLAGGLLDTQYF. CDR3 DNA sequence: TGTGCCAGCAGCTTCGGACTAGCGGGAGGTTTGTTGGATACGCAGTATTTT.

The chain has TRBV3-1 (or the pseudogene TRBV3-2) and TRBJ2-3, with 7 bases fitting TRBD2. Germline V gives CDR1 LGHDT, CDR2 YNNKEL (reference sequence). The junction had 9 bases not matched to a gene; V was cut back by 6 bases and J by 3 bases. CDR3 length: 15 amino acids. The CDR3 nucleotides read TGTGCCAGCAGTCCCCGCGGGAGTACGACAGATACGCAGTATTTT. It is translated as CASSPRGSTTDTQYF.

The chain employs TRBV28 and TRBJ2-5, with a possible D match to TRBD1 (5 bases). The CDR3 extends over 16 amino acids. Germline V gives CDR1 MDHEN, CDR2 SYDVKM. The V and J ends lost 3 bases and 2 bases respectively, with 16 bases between them. This chain's CDR3 is CASSFSPQGSQETQYF. In nucleotides, the CDR3 is TGTGCCAGCAGTTTCAGCCCTCAGGGATCTCAAGAGACCCAGTACTTC.

This rearrangement joins TRBV7-2 to TRBJ2-3; 8 nucleotides line up with TRBD2. Germline V gene sequence: CDR1 SGHTA, CDR2 FQGNSA. V lost 5 bases, J lost 0 bases, and 10 bases stayed unmatched. The CDR3 runs to 17 residues. The CDR3 DNA sequence: TGTGCCAGCAGCCCCCCTCCTGGCGGGGGGAGCACAGATACGCAGTATTTT. Translated, it gives CASSPPPGGGSTDTQYF.

The rearrangement uses TRBV5-1 and TRBJ1-4, with TRBD1 matching 7 bases. CDR1 SGHRS and CDR2 YFSETQ come from the germline V gene. CDR3 length equals 15 residues. V lost 4 bases to trimming and J lost 3 bases; unmatched junction nucleotides: 6. The CDR3 nucleotides read TGCGCCAGCAGCCAGGGGGGAGGGTCTAATGAAAAACTGTTTTTT. Translation gives CASSQGGGSNEKLFF.

The chain uses TRBV7-9 and TRBJ1-2; D gene uncertain. Germline V gives CDR1 SEHNR, CDR2 FQNEAQ (reference sequence). Trimming shortened V by 1 base and J by 8 bases, and 8 bases separated the two germline ends. The CDR3 loop spans 12 amino acids. The CDR3 DNA follows: TGTGCCAGCAGCTTAGACACCCCCGGCTACACCTTC. It encodes CASSLDTPGYTF. Full variable domain (remainder filled in from reference TRBV7-9 and TRBJ1-2): DTGVSQNPRHKITKRGQNVTFRCDPISEHNRLYWYRQTLGQGPEFLTYFQNEAQLEKSRLLSDRFSAERPKGSFSTLEIQRTEQGDSAMYLCASSLDTPGYTFGSGTRLTVV.

The CDR3 spells CASSVQSYNEQFF. The CDR3 region has the DNA TGTGCCAGCAGCGTACAATCCTACAATGAGCAGTTCTTC. The gene calls are TRBV9 and TRBJ2-1, with D unresolved. Germline CDR1 and CDR2: SGDLS and YYNGEE. V dropped 1 base and J dropped 1 base, with 3 bases sitting between them. This CDR3 region has 13 residues.

The chain uses TRBV3-1 (or the pseudogene TRBV3-2) and TRBJ2-5; 8 bases align to TRBD1. This CDR3 is 15 amino acids long. Per the germline V gene, CDR1 is LGHDT and CDR2 is YNNKEL (reference sequence). J lost 5 bases, V lost 1 base, and 6 bases had no gene match. Written as DNA, the CDR3 is TGTGCCAGCAGCCAAGGCAGGGGGCGCGAGGAGACCCAGTACTTC. Translation: CASSQGRGREETQYF.

The gene calls are TRBV7-2 and TRBJ1-1; 7 nucleotides match TRBD1. Germline V gene lookup returns CDR1 SGHTA and CDR2 FQGNSA. This CDR3 region has 15 residues. The J segment lost 1 base and the V segment lost 4 bases, leaving 6 bases of the junction unmatched. The CDR3 region is CASSSLRQGNTEAFF. In DNA, the CDR3 is TGTGCCAGCAGCTCCTTAAGACAGGGGAACACTGAAGCTTTCTTT.

The chain recombines TRBV3-1 (or the pseudogene TRBV3-2) with TRBJ1-1; perhaps TRBD1 as D (6 bases). The V and J ends lost 1 base and 3 bases respectively, with 18 bases between them. CDR1 is LGHDT and CDR2 is YNNKEL in the germline V gene (reference sequence). The CDR3 runs 17 residues. CDR3 nucleotides: TGTGCCAGCAGCCAAGGTCGGCCAGGGGATGGGGACACTGAAGCTTTCTTT. Protein: CASSQGRPGDGDTEAFF.

The rearrangement uses TRBV3-1 (or the pseudogene TRBV3-2) and TRBJ2-1, with no clear D. V shed 4 bases and J shed 8 bases, with 12 bases lying between them. This CDR3 contains 13 residues. Germline V gene lookup returns CDR1 LGHDT and CDR2 YNNKEL (reference sequence). CDR3 amino acids: CASSPLTTDEQFF. CDR3 DNA sequence: TGTGCCAGCAGCCCTCTAACTACCGATGAGCAGTTCTTC.

The rearrangement joins TRBV7-9 to TRBJ2-3; D not resolved. With 2 bases removed from V and 0 bases from J, the gap between germline ends came to 6 bases. CDR1 and CDR2 from the germline V gene are SEHNR and FQNEAQ (reference sequence). This CDR3 comprises 14 residues. The CDR3: CASSLLRSTDTQYF. DNA for the CDR3: TGTGCCAGCAGCTTACTGCGGAGCACAGATACGCAGTATTTT.

V is TRBV18 and J is TRBJ1-3; TRBD1 might be the D (5 bases). Trimming cost V 1 base and J 4 bases, with 5 bases left between them. The CDR3 spans 13 residues. Germline V gene lookup returns CDR1 KGHSH and CDR2 LQKENI. CDR3 region: CASSPQGGNTIYF. For the CDR3, the DNA is TGTGCCAGCTCACCACAGGGGGGAAACACCATATATTTT.

The rearrangement links TRBV5-6 to TRBJ1-2; a possible D gene is TRBD1 (5 bases). Between the trimmed V and J ends, which lost 0 bases and 0 bases, there was a span of 9 bases. This CDR3 is 15 amino acids long. From germline, CDR1 is SGHDT and CDR2 YYEEEE. CDR3 loop: CASSLAGAPNYGYTF. CDR3 sequence (DNA): TGTGCCAGCAGCTTGGCCGGGGCTCCTAACTATGGCTACACCTTC.